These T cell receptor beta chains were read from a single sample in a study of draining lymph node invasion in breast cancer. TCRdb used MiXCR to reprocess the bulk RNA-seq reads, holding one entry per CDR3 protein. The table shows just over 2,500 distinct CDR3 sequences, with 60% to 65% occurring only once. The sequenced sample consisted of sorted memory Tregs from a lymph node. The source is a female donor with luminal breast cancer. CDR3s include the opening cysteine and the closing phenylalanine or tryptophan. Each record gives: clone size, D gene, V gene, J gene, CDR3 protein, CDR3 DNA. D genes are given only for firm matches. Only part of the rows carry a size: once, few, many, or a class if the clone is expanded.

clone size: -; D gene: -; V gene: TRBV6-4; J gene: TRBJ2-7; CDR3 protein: CASSDPGALGEQYF; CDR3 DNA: TGTGCCAGCAGTGACCCAGGAGCCTTGGGGGAGCAGTACTTC
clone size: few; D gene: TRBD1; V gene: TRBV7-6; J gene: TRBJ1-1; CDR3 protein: CASSYTGENTEAFF; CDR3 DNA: TGTGCCAGCAGCTATACAGGGGAGAACACTGAAGCTTTCTTT
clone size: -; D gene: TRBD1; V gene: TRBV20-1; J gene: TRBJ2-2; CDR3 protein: CSARETGANTGELFF; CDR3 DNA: TGCAGTGCTAGAGAAACAGGGGCAAACACCGGGGAGCTGTTTTTT
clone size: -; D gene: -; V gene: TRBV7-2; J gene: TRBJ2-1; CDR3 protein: CASSLEKIKQFF; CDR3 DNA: TGTGCCAGCAGCTTAGAGAAGATAAAGCAGTTCTTC
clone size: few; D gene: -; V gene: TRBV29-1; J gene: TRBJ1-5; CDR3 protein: CSVTVGGNQPQHF; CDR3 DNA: TGCAGCGTGACTGTCGGGGGCAATCAGCCCCAGCATTTT
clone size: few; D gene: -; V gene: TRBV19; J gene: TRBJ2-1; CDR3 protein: CASSTSGSSYNEQFF; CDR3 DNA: TGTGCCAGTAGTACCAGCGGGTCATCCTACAATGAGCAGTTCTTC
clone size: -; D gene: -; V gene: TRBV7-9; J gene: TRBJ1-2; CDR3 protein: CASSLGGRRNYGYTF; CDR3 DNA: TGTGCCAGCAGCTTAGGTGGCAGGAGAAACTATGGCTACACCTTC
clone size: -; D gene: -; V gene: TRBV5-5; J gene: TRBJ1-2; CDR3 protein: CASRSDRTYGYTF; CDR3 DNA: TGTGCCAGCAGATCCGACAGGACCTATGGCTACACCTTC
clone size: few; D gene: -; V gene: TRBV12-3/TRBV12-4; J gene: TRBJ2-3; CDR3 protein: CASRPGVTDTQYF; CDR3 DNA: TGTGCCAGCAGACCGGGGGTCACAGATACGCAGTATTTT
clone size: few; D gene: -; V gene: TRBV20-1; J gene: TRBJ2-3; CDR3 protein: CSAPPTGPTTDTQYF; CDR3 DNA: TGCAGTGCTCCCCCCACGGGGCCAACCACAGATACGCAGTATTTT
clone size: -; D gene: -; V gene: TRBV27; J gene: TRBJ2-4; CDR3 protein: CASSWTSQGVKNIQYF; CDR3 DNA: TGTGCCAGCAGTTGGACTTCCCAGGGTGTCAAAAACATTCAGTACTTC
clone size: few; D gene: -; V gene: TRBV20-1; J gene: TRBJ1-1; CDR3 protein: CSASPTPNTEAFF; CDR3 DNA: TGCAGTGCTAGTCCAACTCCGAACACTGAAGCTTTCTTT
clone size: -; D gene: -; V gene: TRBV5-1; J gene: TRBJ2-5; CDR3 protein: CASRQELGGQYF; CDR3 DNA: TGCGCCAGCAGACAAGAACTAGGAGGCCAGTACTTC
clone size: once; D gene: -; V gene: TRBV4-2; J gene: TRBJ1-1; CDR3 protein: CASSQDRGAYTEAFF; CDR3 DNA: TGTGCCAGCAGCCAAGATCGGGGGGCCTACACTGAGGCTTTCTTT
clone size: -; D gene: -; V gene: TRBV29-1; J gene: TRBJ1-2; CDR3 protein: CSVINYGYTF; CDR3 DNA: TGCAGCGTGATTAACTATGGCTACACCTTC
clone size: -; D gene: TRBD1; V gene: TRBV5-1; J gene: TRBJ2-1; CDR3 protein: CASSLDRDEQFF; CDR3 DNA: TGCGCCAGCAGCCTCGACAGGGATGAGCAGTTCTTC
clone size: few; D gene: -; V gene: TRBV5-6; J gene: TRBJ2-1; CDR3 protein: CASSPRLGNEQFF; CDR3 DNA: TGTGCCAGCAGCCCGCGTTTGGGTAATGAGCAGTTCTTC